What follows are 20 T cell receptor beta chains derived from one specimen sequenced in a study of neurological immune-mediated disorders. TCRdb used MiXCR to reprocess the 5' RACE reads, holding one entry per CDR3 protein. Of around 10,000 distinct CDR3 sequences in the sample, approximately 21% are singletons; the top ten hold 50%. The sample taken for sequencing was CD8+ T cells from blood. These receptors were collected from a woman aged 55-70 years with HTLV-1-associated myelopathy (HAM/TSP).

The rearrangement uses TRBV27 and TRBJ2-7, with 7 positions matching TRBD1. CDR1 MNHEY and CDR2 SMNVEV come from the germline V gene (reference sequence). The V and J ends lost 3 bases and 1 base, in that order; junction bases with no gene match: 3. There are 14 residues in the CDR3. The CDR3 here is CASSLGQRSYEQYF. In nucleotides, the CDR3 is TGTGCCAGCAGTTTGGGACAGCGGTCCTACGAGCAGTACTTC.

This clonotype is labeled as medium-sized (0.01 to 0.1%). The chain couples TRBV27 to TRBJ1-5; D is unresolved. Germline loops: CDR1 MNHEY, CDR2 SMNVEV (reference sequence). The CDR3 is made up of 14 amino acids. Trimming removed 3 bases at V and 8 bases at J, with 14 bases between. As DNA, the CDR3 is TGTGCCAGCAGTTTGGTAGCCGGCCAGGAGCCCCAGCATTTT. Encoded protein: CASSLVAGQEPQHF.

In this sample, this clonotype turned up many times. This rearrangement joins TRBV5-1 to TRBJ2-7, with 7 nucleotides matching TRBD1. The germline V gene has CDR1 SGHRS and CDR2 YFSETQ. Trimming cost V 4 bases and J 0 bases; bases outside gene matches: 7. This CDR3 is built from 15 residues. In DNA, the CDR3 is TGCGCCAGCAGCCCGGGGCAGGGGGTCTCCTACGAGCAGTACTTC. Translating it yields CASSPGQGVSYEQYF.

A note on this clonotype: At one end the junction does not follow the germline gene, possibly because of a read error. The V gene is TRBV10-2, the J gene TRBJ2-7; 10 bases match TRBD2. CDR3 length: 14 residues. Looked up from germline, CDR1 is WSHSY and CDR2 is SAAADI. The CDR3 DNA reads TGCGCCAGCAGTGTTAGCGGGGGGCCCTACGAGAAGTACTTC. Translating it yields CASSVSGGPYEKYF.

Many counts were recorded for this clonotype. The J gene is TRBJ2-3, the V gene TRBV20-1; 10 positions match TRBD2. Trimming took 4 bases from V and 4 from J; bases not matched to a gene: 5. This CDR3 spans 14 amino acids. Germline lookup yields CDR1 DFQATT and CDR2 SNEGSKA (reference sequence). For the CDR3, the DNA is TGCAGTGCTACAGCGGGGGGGGTGGCAGATACGCAGTATTTT. Translation gives CSATAGGVADTQYF.

In its sample, this clonotype ranks as medium-sized (0.01 to 0.1%). V usage is TRBV20-1 and J usage is TRBJ1-1; 9 nucleotides align to TRBD1. With 2 bases clipped from V and 1 base from J, the junction kept 8 bases outside the gene matches. The CDR3 has 16 residues. Germline V gene sequence: CDR1 DFQATT, CDR2 SNEGSKA (reference sequence). As DNA, the CDR3 is TGCAGTGCTAGAAGTGAGGACAGGGGAGAGAACACTGAAGCTTTCTTT. Protein: CSARSEDRGENTEAFF.

In this sample, this clonotype turned up many times. V is TRBV20-1 and J is TRBJ1-5, with unresolved D. The CDR3 is 14 amino acids. Germline CDR1 DFQATT, CDR2 SNEGSKA (reference sequence). V lost 3 bases and J 1 base, leaving 10 bases between the germline ends. CDR3 nucleotides: TGCAGTGCTAGCCTAGAGGCGAGCAATCAGCCCCAGCATTTT. Amino acid sequence: CSASLEASNQPQHF.

The chain joins TRBV20-1 to TRBJ2-1; perhaps TRBD2 as D (7 bases). Germline V gives CDR1 DFQATT, CDR2 SNEGSKA (reference sequence). The CDR3 totals 14 residues. V lost 5 bases and J 7 bases, leaving 18 bases between the germline ends. DNA for the CDR3: TGCAGTGCTGGCCTCGGGGGGCTAGAAAATGAGCAGTTCTTC. This gives the protein CSAGLGGLENEQFF.

This clonotype counts as medium-sized. J is TRBJ1-1 and V is TRBV5-1; 9 bases are shared with TRBD1. V gave up 4 bases and J gave up 4 bases; unmatched junction bases: 2. CDR3 size: 13 residues. Germline V gene sequence: CDR1 SGHRS, CDR2 YFSETQ. For the CDR3, the DNA is TGCGCCAGCAGCATGACAGGGGGCACTGAAGCTTTCTTT. It encodes CASSMTGGTEAFF. The complete variable domain, with remaining parts taken from reference TRBV5-1 and TRBJ1-1, reads KAGVTQTPRYLIKTRGQQVTLSCSPISGHRSVSWYQQTPGQGLQFLFEYFSETQRNKGNFPGRFSGRQFSNSRSEMNVSTLELGDSALYLCASSMTGGTEAFFGQGTRLTVV.

This clonotype came up many times. The gene calls are TRBV6-5 and TRBJ2-5; D could derive from TRBD1 or TRBD2 (5 bases each). The CDR3 extends over 14 amino acids. Germline V gene sequence: CDR1 MNHEY, CDR2 SVGAGI. V was trimmed by 5 bases and J by 5 bases, leaving 15 bases between them. CDR3 residues: CASSPLGAGETQYF. CDR3 DNA sequence: TGTGCCAGCAGTCCCCTCGGGGCTGGCGAGACCCAGTACTTC.

This clonotype showed up many times. The J gene is TRBJ2-3, the V gene TRBV5-1; the D gene is possibly TRBD1 (5 bases). CDR3 length: 14 residues. Trimming cost V 0 bases and J 4 bases, with 9 bases left between them. Germline values: CDR1 SGHRS, CDR2 YFSETQ. The CDR3 bases are TGCGCCAGCAGCTTGGCAGGGTATCCAGATACGCAGTATTTT. Amino acid sequence: CASSLAGYPDTQYF.

This clonotype occurred many times. The chain recombines TRBV5-1 with TRBJ2-7; 12 nucleotides line up with TRBD1. Per the germline V gene, CDR1 is SGHRS and CDR2 is YFSETQ. The J segment lost 7 bases and the V segment lost 3 bases, leaving 11 bases of the junction unmatched. This CDR3 has 16 residues. The CDR3 loop reads CASSSAPGQGAREQYF. CDR3 nucleotides: TGCGCCAGCAGCTCGGCCCCGGGACAGGGGGCGCGTGAGCAGTACTTC.

This clonotype has at least ten counts. The V gene is TRBV20-1, the J gene TRBJ1-1; 9 nucleotides line up with TRBD1. V was pared by 4 bases and J by 5 bases, with 8 bases of the junction left unmatched. This CDR3 comprises 14 residues. Germline CDR1 and CDR2: DFQATT and SNEGSKA (reference sequence). This CDR3 is CSATWDRELTEAFF. Here the CDR3 DNA reads TGCAGTGCTACCTGGGACAGGGAGTTGACTGAAGCTTTCTTT.

This clonotype showed up many times. The chain has TRBV27 and TRBJ1-1; TRBD1 agrees at 12 bases. The CDR3 sequence is 16 residues long. V gave up 8 bases and J gave up 5 bases; unmatched junction bases: 12. CDR1 and CDR2 from the germline V gene are MNHEY and SMNVEV (reference sequence). The CDR3 DNA follows: TGTGCCAGCCGCCCCCCGGGACAGGGGGCTAGGACTGAAGCTTTCTTT. This translates into CASRPPGQGARTEAFF.

This clonotype was seen ten or more times. This chain links TRBV11-2 with TRBJ1-2; 7 bases fit TRBD1. The CDR3 is 14 amino acids. Germline CDR1 SGHAT, CDR2 FQNNGV. Trimming removed 5 bases from V and 6 bases from J; junction bases left unmatched: 9. The CDR3, as DNA: TGTGCCAGCAGCCGACAGACAGGGAGCGATGGCTACACCTTC. Protein sequence: CASSRQTGSDGYTF. Variable domain in full (rest from reference TRBV11-2 and TRBJ1-2): EAGVAQSPRYKIIEKRQSVAFWCNPISGHATLYWYQQILGQGPKLLIQFQNNGVVDDSQLPKDRFSAERLKGVDSTLKIQPAKLEDSAVYLCASSRQTGSDGYTFGSGTRLTVV.

The sample holds many counts of this clonotype. This chain links TRBV7-8 with TRBJ2-3, with 7 positions matching TRBD2. Trimming took 3 bases from V and 4 from J; bases not matched to a gene: 7. Looked up from germline, CDR1 is SGHVS and CDR2 is FQNEAQ. The CDR3 runs to 15 residues. The DNA of the CDR3 is TGTGCCAGCAGCTTCTGGACTAGGAAGGCAGATACGCAGTATTTT. Translating gives CASSFWTRKADTQYF.

In its sample, this clonotype was seen many times. The chain employs TRBV5-6 and TRBJ2-2; 7 bases fit TRBD2. The germline CDR1 and CDR2 sequences are SGHDT and YYEEEE. With 2 bases clipped from V and 5 bases from J, the junction kept 0 bases outside the gene matches. This CDR3 is 13 amino acids long. DNA of the CDR3: TGTGCCAGCAGCTTCGGGGGGACCGGGGAGCTGTTTTTT. Amino acid sequence: CASSFGGTGELFF.

This clonotype occurred many times. The chain employs TRBV7-8 and TRBJ1-1, with D possibly being TRBD1 (6 bases). Trimming took off 2 bases at V and 0 bases at J, with 16 bases between the two ends. Germline CDR1 and CDR2: SGHVS and FQNEAQ. The CDR3 is 17 amino acids. CDR3 DNA: TGTGCCAGCAGCTTACATGGGACAAGGCTTATGAACACTGAAGCTTTCTTT. Protein sequence: CASSLHGTRLMNTEAFF.

This clonotype was observed many times. The chain carries TRBV20-1 and TRBJ1-6; TRBD1 agrees at 8 bases. V lost 5 bases and J lost 7; bases outside the gene matches: 4. Germline V lookup: CDR1 DFQATT, CDR2 SNEGSKA (reference sequence). The CDR3 extends over 13 amino acids. CDR3 in amino acids: CSAWDRSNSPLHF. The CDR3 DNA is TGCAGTGCTTGGGACAGGTCGAATTCACCCCTCCACTTT.

This clonotype showed up many times. The chain employs TRBV7-9 and TRBJ1-6, with 7 bases aligning to TRBD1. J gave up 4 bases and V 0 bases, and 3 bases lay outside the gene matches. The CDR3 runs to 16 residues. CDR1 is SEHNR and CDR2 is FQNEAQ in the germline V gene (reference sequence). The CDR3 region is CASSLAGTEYNSPLHF. The CDR3 DNA reads as TGTGCCAGCAGCTTAGCCGGGACAGAATATAATTCACCCCTCCACTTT.